This paragraph reports one TCR beta chain. Its antigen is still unknown. The data were produced by immunoSEQ multiplex PCR, yet TCRdb's version contains in-frame clones alone and is incomplete. There are 57,000 or so clones in the sample; over 90% occur only once, and 15% to 20% lies in the top ten. After removal of 1 base from V and 4 bases from J, the junction contained 8 bases not matched to a gene. CDR3 size: 15 residues. The germline CDR1 and CDR2 sequences are SGDLS and YYNGEE. This record belongs to a study of OX40 agonist ivuxolimab in advanced cancers. Study results and limitations: The study observed clonal expansion of CD4+ and CD8+ blood T cells by week 6 at 0.1 to 3.0 mg/kg. Antigen specificity was not determined for the expanded peripheral T cells.

Cycle 7 day 1, cycle 4 day 1, and baseline were the timepoints at which blood was sampled. The V and J genes are TRBV9 and TRBJ2-7; TRBD1 matches at 7 bases. This material consisted of CD4+ or CD8+ T cells sorted from blood, taken in a trial of the OX40 agonist ivuxolimab. This clonotype was obtained from an adult with an advanced solid tumor such as melanoma, head and neck, liver or kidney cancer. The DNA for the CDR3 is TGTGCCAGCAGCGTAACAGGGGCCTCGGGTTACGAGCAGTACTTC. It codes for CASSVTGASGYEQYF.